The sequence of this T cell receptor (beta chain) was determined in a study of T cell responses to AZD1222 COVID-19 vaccine. About the research overall: Second-dose schedules of about 4 or about 12 weeks were combined. Study outcomes and limitations: Possibly, clonal diversity was underestimated; donors were largely white British and included more females. The CD4 TCRs associated with vaccination extended across spike and predominated at 160-218 and 743-854.

Some clones are missing from TCRdb's copy, which holds only in-frame ones; the method was immunoSEQ multiplex PCR. The table has more than 95,000 clones, around 91% seen once. Worth noting for this clone: The antigen remains unidentified.

Germline V gene lookup returns CDR1 DFQATT and CDR2 SNEGSKA (reference sequence). The CDR3 is 13 residues long. Trimming shortened V by 3 bases and J by 6 bases, and 15 bases separated the two germline ends. The input for sequencing was peripheral blood, taken on day 0 of AZD1222 vaccination. This sequence was found in an adult in good health. The chain has TRBV20-1 and TRBJ2-7, with a tentative D call TRBD1 (6 bases). The CDR3 DNA follows: TGCAGTGCTAGTTACAGGGAAGTCGGCGAGCAGTACTTC. Protein: CSASYREVGEQYF.